This record looks at one T cell receptor beta chain sequence and its context. Its antigen is unknown. Sequenced with the Oncomine TCR Beta short-read assay was DNA taken from cultured CD4+ T cells. TCRdb re-called the PCR reads through MiXCR, storing one row per CDR3 protein. The repertoire holds roughly 19,000 distinct CDR3 sequences, with more than 55% as singletons. The sample's treatment: roughly 11-day PBMC culture with coronavirus spike peptide pools or control peptides (ViraFEST assay). This sample was taken from a study of vaccination and CD4 T cells after COVID-19. Turning to the study itself: Six male and four female convalescents took part, two of them Hispanic. Collection of post-vaccine samples followed dose two by a median approximately 68 days, spanning a range of 14 to 241.

V was pared by 7 bases and J by 4 bases, with 12 bases between. The CDR3 is 12 residues long. Germline V gives CDR1 DFQATT, CDR2 SNEGSKA (reference sequence). V gene TRBV20-1 combines with J gene TRBJ2-3, with a possible D match to TRBD2 (6 bases). This sequence originates from a human donor who had recovered from COVID-19. Sample: CD4+ T cells from blood, cultured in vitro. CDR3 loop: CSVQRRADTQYF. The CDR3 DNA reads as TGCAGTGTTCAAAGGAGGGCAGATACGCAGTATTTT.